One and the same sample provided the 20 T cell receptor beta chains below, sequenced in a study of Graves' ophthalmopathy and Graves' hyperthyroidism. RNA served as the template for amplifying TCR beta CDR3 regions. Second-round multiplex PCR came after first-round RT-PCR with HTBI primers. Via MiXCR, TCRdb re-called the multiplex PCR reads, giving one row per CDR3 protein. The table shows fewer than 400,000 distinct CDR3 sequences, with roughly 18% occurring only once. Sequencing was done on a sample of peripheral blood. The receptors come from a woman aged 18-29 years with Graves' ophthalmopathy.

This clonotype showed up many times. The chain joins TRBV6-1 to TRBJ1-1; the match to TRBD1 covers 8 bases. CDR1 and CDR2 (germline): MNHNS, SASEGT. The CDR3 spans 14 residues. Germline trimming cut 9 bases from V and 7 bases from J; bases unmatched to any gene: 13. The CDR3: CASKPGGLVGEAFF. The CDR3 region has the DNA TGTGCCAGTAAGCCAGGGGGCTTGGTTGGTGAAGCTTTCTTT.

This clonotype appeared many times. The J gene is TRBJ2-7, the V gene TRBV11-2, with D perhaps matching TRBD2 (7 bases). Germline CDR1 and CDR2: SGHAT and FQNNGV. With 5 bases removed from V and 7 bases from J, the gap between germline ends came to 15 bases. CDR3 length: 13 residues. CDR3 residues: CASSGGAQGEQYF. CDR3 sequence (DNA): TGTGCCAGCAGCGGGGGGGCCCAAGGGGAGCAGTACTTC.

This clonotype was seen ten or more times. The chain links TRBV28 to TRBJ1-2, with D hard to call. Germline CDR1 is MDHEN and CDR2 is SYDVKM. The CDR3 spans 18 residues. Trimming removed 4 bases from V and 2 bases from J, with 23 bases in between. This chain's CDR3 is CASSSAPSGPGLNYGYTF. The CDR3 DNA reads TGTGCCAGCAGTTCCGCCCCCAGCGGACCGGGATTGAACTATGGCTACACCTTC.

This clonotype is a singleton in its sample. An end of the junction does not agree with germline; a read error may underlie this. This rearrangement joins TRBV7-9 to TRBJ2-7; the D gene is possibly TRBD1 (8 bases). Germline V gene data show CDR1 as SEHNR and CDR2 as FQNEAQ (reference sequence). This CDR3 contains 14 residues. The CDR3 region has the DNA TGTGCCAGCAGCCCCGCGGGGGCTCGGGACAGGCTCGTCTTC. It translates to CASSPAGARDRLVF.

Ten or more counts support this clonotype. The CDR3 region is CAWSVPGDPSYEQYF. CDR3 DNA sequence: TGTGCCTGGAGTGTACCGGGGGACCCTTCCTACGAGCAGTACTTC. This chain joins TRBV30 and TRBJ2-7; D perhaps matches TRBD2 (6 bases). The germline CDR1 and CDR2 sequences are GTSNPN and SVGIG (reference sequence). The CDR3 covers 15 residues. Trimming cost V 0 bases and J 1 base, with 13 bases left between them. Filled out from reference TRBV30 and TRBJ2-7, the complete variable domain reads SQTIHQWPATLVQPVGSPLSLECTVEGTSNPNLYWYRQAAGRGLQLLFYSVGIGQISSEVPQNLSASRPQDRQFILSSKKLLLSDSGFYLCAWSVPGDPSYEQYFGPGTRLTVT.

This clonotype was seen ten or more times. CDR3 residues: CASSLTQGLNTEAFF. CDR3 DNA: TGTGCCAGCAGCTTAACACAGGGTTTGAACACTGAAGCTTTCTTT. The rearrangement joins TRBV7-9 to TRBJ1-1; possible D gene TRBD1, 6 bases. Germline-derived CDR1 and CDR2 are SEHNR and FQNEAQ (reference sequence). The CDR3 contains 15 residues. With 2 bases removed from V and 0 bases from J, the gap between germline ends came to 10 bases.

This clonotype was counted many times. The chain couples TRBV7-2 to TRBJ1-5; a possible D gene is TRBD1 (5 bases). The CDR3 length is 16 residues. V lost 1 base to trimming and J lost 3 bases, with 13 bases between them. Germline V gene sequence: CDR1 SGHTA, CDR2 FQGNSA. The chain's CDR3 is CASSLGPGGFNQPQHF. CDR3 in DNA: TGTGCCAGCAGCTTAGGGCCCGGGGGATTCAATCAGCCCCAGCATTTT.

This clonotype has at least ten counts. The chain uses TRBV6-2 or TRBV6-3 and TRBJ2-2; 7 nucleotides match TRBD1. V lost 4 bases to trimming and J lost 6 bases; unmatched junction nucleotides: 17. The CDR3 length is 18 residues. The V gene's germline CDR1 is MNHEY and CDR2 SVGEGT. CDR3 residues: CASSSRGRGRLDPGELFF. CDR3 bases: TGTGCCAGCAGTTCCAGGGGGAGAGGGCGCCTAGACCCCGGGGAGCTGTTTTTT.

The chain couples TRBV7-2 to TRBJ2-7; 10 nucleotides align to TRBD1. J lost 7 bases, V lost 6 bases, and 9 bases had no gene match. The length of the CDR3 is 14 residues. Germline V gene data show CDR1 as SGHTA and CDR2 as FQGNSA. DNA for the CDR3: TGTGCCAGCAGTTCAGACAGGGGGCTTAAGGAGCAGTACTTC. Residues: CASSSDRGLKEQYF.

The CDR3 DNA follows: TGCGCCAGCAGCCAGGGGGGGGGAATTGGGTCCTATGGCTACACCTTC. Protein: CASSQGGGIGSYGYTF. The rearrangement uses TRBV4-3 and TRBJ1-2; tentatively, D is TRBD1 (5 bases). Trimming left V 3 bases short and J 4 bases short, with 18 bases between. The CDR3 is 16 residues long. CDR1 is LGHNA and CDR2 is YSLEER in the germline V gene.

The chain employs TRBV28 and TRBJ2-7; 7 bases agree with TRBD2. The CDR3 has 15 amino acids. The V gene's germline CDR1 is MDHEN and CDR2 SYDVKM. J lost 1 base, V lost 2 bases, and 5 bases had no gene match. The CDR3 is CASSLSLAESYEQYF. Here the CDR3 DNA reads TGTGCCAGCAGTTTAAGCCTAGCGGAATCCTACGAGCAGTACTTC.

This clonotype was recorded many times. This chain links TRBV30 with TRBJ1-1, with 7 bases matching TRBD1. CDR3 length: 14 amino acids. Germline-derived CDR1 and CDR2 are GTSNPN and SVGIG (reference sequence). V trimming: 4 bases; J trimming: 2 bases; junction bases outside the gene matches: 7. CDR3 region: CAWTRAGGNTEAFF. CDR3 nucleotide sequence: TGTGCCTGGACCCGGGCAGGGGGTAACACTGAAGCTTTCTTT.

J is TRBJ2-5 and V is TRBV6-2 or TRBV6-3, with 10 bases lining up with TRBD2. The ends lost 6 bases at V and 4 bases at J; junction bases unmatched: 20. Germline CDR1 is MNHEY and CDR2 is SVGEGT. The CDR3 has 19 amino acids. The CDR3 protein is CASSRSPAGGPAKRETQYF. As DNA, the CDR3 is TGTGCCAGCAGCCGCTCCCCAGCGGGAGGGCCAGCTAAACGAGAGACCCAGTACTTC.

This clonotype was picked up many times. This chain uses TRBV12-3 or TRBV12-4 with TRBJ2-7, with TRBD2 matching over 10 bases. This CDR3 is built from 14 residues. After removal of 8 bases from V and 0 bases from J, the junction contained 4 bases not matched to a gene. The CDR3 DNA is TGTGCCAGCGGACTAGCGGAGGTCTCCTACGAGCAGTACTTC. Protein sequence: CASGLAEVSYEQYF.

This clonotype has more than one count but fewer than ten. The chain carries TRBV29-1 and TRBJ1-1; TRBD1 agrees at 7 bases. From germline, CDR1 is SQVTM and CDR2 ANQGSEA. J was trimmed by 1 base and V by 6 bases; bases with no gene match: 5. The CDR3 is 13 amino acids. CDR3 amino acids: CSVPGQTNTEAFF. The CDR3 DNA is TGCAGCGTACCGGGACAGACGAACACTGAAGCTTTCTTT.

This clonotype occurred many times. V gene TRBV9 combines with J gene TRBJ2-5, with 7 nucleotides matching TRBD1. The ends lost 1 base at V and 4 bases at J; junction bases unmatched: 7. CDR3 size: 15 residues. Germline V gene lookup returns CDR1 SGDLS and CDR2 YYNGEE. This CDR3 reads CASSVTLTGRETQYF. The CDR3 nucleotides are TGTGCCAGCAGCGTAACCTTGACAGGGAGAGAGACCCAGTACTTC.

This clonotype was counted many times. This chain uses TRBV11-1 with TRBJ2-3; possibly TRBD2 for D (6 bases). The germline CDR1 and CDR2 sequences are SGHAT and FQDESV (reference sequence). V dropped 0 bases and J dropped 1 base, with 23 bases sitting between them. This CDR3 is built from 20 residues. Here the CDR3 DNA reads TGTGCCAGCAGCTTAGCTATAGCGGTGAGGACCCCTCGAGGCACAGATACGCAGTATTTT. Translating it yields CASSLAIAVRTPRGTDTQYF.

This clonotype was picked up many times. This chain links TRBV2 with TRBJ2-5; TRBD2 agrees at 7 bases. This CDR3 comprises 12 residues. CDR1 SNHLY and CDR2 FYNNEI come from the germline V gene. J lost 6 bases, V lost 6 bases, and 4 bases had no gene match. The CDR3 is CASRAGMKTQYF. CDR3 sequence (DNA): TGTGCCAGCAGAGCGGGGATGAAGACCCAGTACTTC.

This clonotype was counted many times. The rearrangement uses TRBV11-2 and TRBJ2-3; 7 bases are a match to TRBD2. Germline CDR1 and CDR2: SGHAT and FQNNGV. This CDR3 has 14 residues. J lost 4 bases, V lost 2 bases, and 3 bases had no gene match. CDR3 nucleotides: TGTGCCAGCAGCTTACGCGGGAGTGCAGATACGCAGTATTTT. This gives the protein CASSLRGSADTQYF.

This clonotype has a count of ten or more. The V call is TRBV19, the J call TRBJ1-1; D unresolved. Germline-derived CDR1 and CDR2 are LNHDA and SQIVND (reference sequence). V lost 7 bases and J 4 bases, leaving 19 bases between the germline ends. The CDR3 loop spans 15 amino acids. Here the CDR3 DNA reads TGTGCCAGTACCCGGGGTCCGGAATCGGTCACTGAAGCTTTCTTT. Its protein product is CASTRGPESVTEAFF.